This T cell receptor (beta chain) comes out of a study of T cells in Graves' hyperthyroidism and ophthalmopathy. In the study overall: Prior to any treatment, at the point of initial diagnosis, peripheral blood was collected. Study-level results: Ophthalmopathy was separated from stable hyperthyroidism by a 13 V-J model. Model output signaled ophthalmopathy a median 6.5 months ahead of onset.

Researchers amplified the TCR beta CDR3 regions from RNA transcripts. The TCR CDR3 was amplified in a first-round RT-PCR using the HTBI primer set. TCRdb processed the multiplex PCR reads anew with MiXCR; each CDR3 protein has one entry. Of 650,000 to 750,000 distinct CDR3 sequences listed, 12% to 15% are singletons. On this clonotype: What it binds is unknown.

This CDR3 is built from 14 residues. Trimming removed 6 bases from V and 2 bases from J; junction bases left unmatched: 10. Per the germline V gene, CDR1 is DFQATT and CDR2 is SNEGSKA (reference sequence). Pregnant or lactating patients were excluded, as were those with uncontrolled infection or other autoimmune disease. The receptor comes from a woman aged 18-29 years with Graves' hyperthyroidism. This chain links TRBV20-1 with TRBJ2-7; 7 bases fit TRBD2. Source material: blood. The CDR3 here is CSASGRGGAYEQYF. The CDR3 DNA reads TGCAGTGCCAGTGGCCGCGGGGGTGCCTACGAGCAGTACTTC.